The entry that follows covers one T cell receptor (beta chain) sequence. What antigen it recognizes has not been identified. Per-base quality was not reported, and no clone a single base away is much larger than it. The collaborating institutions used their own protocols to collect whole blood in K2EDTA tubes. Collaborator samples were shipped for TCRbeta analysis as frozen whole blood, isolated PBMCs, or DNA extracted from either sample type. These data originate in a study of blood T cell repertoires in COVID-19 (dated by TCRdb to the early 2020s). In the study overall: Collaborator samples came from the United States, Italy and Spain and covered acute and convalescent phases of COVID-19. Where HLA class I and class II types were available, the types were taken from metadata supplied by the sample provider, not from assay-based typing. The sample metadata nearly always contained a de-identified subject ID, COVID-19 status, age in years and sex. Samples came from the ongoing ImmuneRACE study (first 160 participants) plus 1,254 subjects from 6 global collaborators. The repertoires were released in a freely available public database intended as a resource for research on the immune response to SARS-CoV-2. The dataset comprised deeply sampled blood TCRbeta repertoires from subjects exposed to, actively infected with, or recovered from COVID-19. The material from the prospective study consisted of cDNA or gDNA derived from T cells, B-cell-depleted T cells, or PBMCs.

On the study overall, not on this receptor specifically: The amount of clinical and demographic metadata varied by source and participant and was provided uncurated.

Trimming takes 3 bases off V and 2 bases off J; junction bases not matched to a gene: 9. As encoded in the germline V gene, CDR1 is SGHVS while CDR2 is FQNEAQ. The CDR3 sequence holds 16 residues, the cysteine and phenylalanine included. The entry retains the CDR3 DNA only, 48 bases that are in frame from base 1. TCRbeta CDR3 regions were amplified from genomic DNA using the immunoSEQ Assay, a bias-controlled multiplex PCR. The source study handled its data this way. The number of nucleated cells in each sample was estimated from the amplification of reference gene primers within the assay. To quantify the absolute abundance of each unique TCRbeta CDR3 rearrangement, sequence reads were collapsed and filtered. For each sample, productive Simpson clonality was calculated as the square root of Simpson's diversity index across productive rearrangements. TCRdb limited this immuneACCESS table to in-frame rearrangements with V and J called. A share of clones is missing; checked studies link under half to unresolved V genes, and the rest is unexplained. The DNA gave D and trimming, while V, J and clone size come from that table. The sample table holds about 230,000 clones, of which 65% to 90% were seen once. Together, the top ten hold about 7.4% of the sample.

The rearrangement joined TRBV7-8 to TRBJ2-5; 7 bases in between match TRBD1. Sample: peripheral blood. This TCR was sampled from a woman between 50 and 59 years old with acute or convalescent COVID-19. The encoded CDR3 is CASSFTLTGAQETQYF. The DNA reads TGTGCCAGCAGCTTTACCCTCACAGGGGCGCAAGAGACCCAGTACTTC.